These 22 T cell receptor beta chains share one sample of origin, sequenced in a study of shared clonotypes between healthy human individuals. Method: immunoSEQ multiplex PCR; TCRdb's copy keeps in-frame clones and lacks some. The data hold over 2 million clones, with 95% observed a single time. Sequencing was performed on naive CD4+ T cells sorted from blood. The subset is: CD45RA+ positively selected. The origin of the receptors is a man younger than 35 in good health.

This chain links TRBV28 with TRBJ2-1; D possibly corresponds to TRBD1 (6 bases). Germline V CDR1 and CDR2: MDHEN, SYDVKM. CDR3 size: 17 residues. V lost 5 bases and J lost 10, with 27 bases in between. CDR3 loop: CASSPYPEVAPQGEQFF. DNA for the CDR3: TGTGCCAGCAGTCCGTACCCCGAAGTCGCCCCACAGGGAGAGCAGTTCTTC.

In this sample, this clone turned up a few times. The chain uses TRBV5-1 and TRBJ2-1, with D tentatively TRBD2 (6 bases). In germline, CDR1 is SGHRS, CDR2 YFSETQ. The ends were cut back, 7 bases at V and 5 bases at J, with 16 bases in the middle. The CDR3 has 14 residues. CDR3 in DNA: TGCGCCAGCTCCGAATACCAGCGGGACAATGAGCAGTTCTTC. Residues: CASSEYQRDNEQFF.

This clone was recorded only once. V gene TRBV7-9 combines with J gene TRBJ1-4; 11 positions match TRBD1. The CDR3 totals 15 residues. The junction had 7 bases not matched to a gene; V was cut back by 5 bases and J by 8 bases. Germline V gene data show CDR1 as SEHNR and CDR2 as FQNEAQ (reference sequence). The CDR3 DNA sequence: TGTGCCAGCAGCCAGGGACAGGGGGAGGCCGAAAAACTGTTTTTT. Amino acid sequence: CASSQGQGEAEKLFF.

The J gene is TRBJ2-4, the V gene TRBV13; 12 nucleotides line up with TRBD2. The CDR3 sequence is 15 residues long. V trimming: 5 bases; J trimming: 7 bases; junction bases outside the gene matches: 6. CDR1 and CDR2 from the germline V gene are PRHDT and FYEKMQ (reference sequence). CDR3 nucleotides: TGTGCCAGCAGCCAGCTAGCGGGAGGGGATAACATTCAGTACTTC. Encoded protein: CASSQLAGGDNIQYF.

As regards this clone: This sample includes further DNA sequences coding for the same CDR3. The rearrangement joins TRBV5-1 to TRBJ1-3; D uncertain. CDR1 is SGHRS, CDR2 YFSETQ, per germline. This CDR3 spans 14 amino acids. V lost 4 bases and J 0 bases, leaving 8 bases between the germline ends. The CDR3 DNA reads TGCGCCAGCAGCCCCGGGGTCTCTGGAAACACCATATATTTT. Protein product: CASSPGVSGNTIYF.

The chain has TRBV10-3 and TRBJ2-2; 7 positions agree with TRBD1. Germline-derived CDR1 and CDR2 are ENHRY and SYGVKD. V trimming: 8 bases; J trimming: 9 bases; junction bases outside the gene matches: 9. The CDR3 is made up of 13 amino acids. The CDR3 loop reads CAILNQGERELFF. DNA of the CDR3: TGTGCCATCTTAAATCAGGGGGAGAGGGAGCTGTTTTTT.

V usage is TRBV11-2 and J usage is TRBJ1-1; D unclear. The V gene's germline CDR1 is SGHAT and CDR2 FQNNGV. The CDR3 is 14 residues long. V was clipped by 0 bases and J by 4 bases, with 9 bases between them. In DNA form, the CDR3 reads TGTGCCAGCAGCTTAGATTGGCGGGTCACTGAAGCTTTCTTT. Its protein is CASSLDWRVTEAFF.

The chain employs TRBV5-1 and TRBJ2-5; D remains unclear. This CDR3 has 13 residues. V lost 0 bases and J 5 bases, leaving 8 bases between the germline ends. CDR1 and CDR2 (germline): SGHRS, YFSETQ. The CDR3 spells CASSLVPYETQYF. The CDR3 bases are TGCGCCAGCAGCTTGGTTCCCTACGAGACCCAGTACTTC. The whole variable domain, filled in from reference TRBV5-1 and TRBJ2-5, reads KAGVTQTPRYLIKTRGQQVTLSCSPISGHRSVSWYQQTPGQGLQFLFEYFSETQRNKGNFPGRFSGRQFSNSRSEMNVSTLELGDSALYLCASSLVPYETQYFGPGTRLLVL.

This rearrangement joins TRBV5-1 to TRBJ2-2; TRBD1 matches 9 bases. This CDR3 has 15 residues. CDR1 and CDR2 (germline): SGHRS, YFSETQ. The V and J ends lost 4 bases and 7 bases, in that order; junction bases with no gene match: 8. The CDR3 nucleotides are TGCGCCAGCAGCAGGATGACAGGGGGAAACGGGGAGCTGTTTTTT. This translates into CASSRMTGGNGELFF.

The chain is built from TRBV18 and TRBJ2-5; D call uncertain. V lost 2 bases, J lost 0 bases, and 4 bases lay in between. The CDR3 runs to 13 residues. The germline gives CDR1 KGHSH, CDR2 LQKENI. CDR3 sequence reads: CASSPDNQETQYF. Here the CDR3 DNA reads TGTGCCAGCTCACCAGACAACCAAGAGACCCAGTACTTC.

The chain is built from TRBV4-1 and TRBJ2-7; no clear D gene. Germline loops: CDR1 MGHRA, CDR2 YSYEKL. The CDR3 is 15 amino acids. V was clipped by 0 bases and J by 7 bases, with 16 bases between them. As DNA, the CDR3 is TGCGCCAGCAGCCAAGAACCAGACTGGGTCTGGGAGCAGTACTTC. Translating it yields CASSQEPDWVWEQYF.

The V call is TRBV5-1, the J call TRBJ2-1, with 9 bases fitting TRBD1. This CDR3 spans 15 amino acids. Losses at the gene ends were 3 bases for V and 5 bases for J; bases not matched to a gene: 6. The germline CDR1 and CDR2 sequences are SGHRS and YFSETQ. The CDR3 region has the DNA TGCGCCAGCAGCTGGGGGACAGGGCCTAACAATGAGCAGTTCTTC. It specifies CASSWGTGPNNEQFF.

The V gene is TRBV5-8, the J gene TRBJ1-3; unclear D gene. With 5 bases removed from V and 1 base from J, the gap between germline ends came to 10 bases. The CDR3 runs to 14 residues. Per the germline V gene, CDR1 is SGHTS and CDR2 is YDEGEE. The CDR3 nucleotides read TGTGCCAGCAGTTACGACGGGTCTGGAAACACCATATATTTT. Translated, it gives CASSYDGSGNTIYF.

This chain joins TRBV12-5 and TRBJ2-5; either TRBD1 or TRBD2 may supply D (5 bases each). The CDR3 is 14 residues long. Germline-derived CDR1 and CDR2 are LGHNT and FRNRAP. V was clipped by 2 bases and J by 2 bases, with 9 bases between them. The CDR3, as DNA: TGTGCTAGTGGTTTGTCGAGGGGTCAAGAGACCCAGTACTTC. Its translation is CASGLSRGQETQYF.

The rearrangement links TRBV2 to TRBJ1-6; TRBD1 aligns across 8 bases. Germline CDR1 reads SNHLY; CDR2 reads FYNNEI. This CDR3 has 15 residues. V gave up 5 bases and J gave up 7 bases; unmatched junction bases: 7. CDR3: CASSSTGVGNSPLHF. In DNA, the CDR3 is TGTGCCAGCAGTTCGACAGGGGTCGGGAATTCACCCCTCCACTTT.

This chain connects TRBV6-5 to TRBJ2-1, with TRBD2 identical over 9 bases. V was clipped by 5 bases and J by 2 bases; unmatched bases: 4. Germline assignment: CDR1 MNHEY and CDR2 SVGAGI. The CDR3 spans 15 residues. This CDR3 reads CASSRTSAPYNEQFF. CDR3 DNA: TGTGCCAGCAGTCGGACTAGCGCGCCCTACAATGAGCAGTTCTTC.

The chain joins TRBV29-1 to TRBJ2-7, with D possibly matching TRBD1 (5 bases). V was cut by 5 bases and J by 7 bases, with 18 bases left in between. Germline V gene lookup returns CDR1 SQVTM and CDR2 ANQGSEA. CDR3 length: 13 residues. CDR3 DNA sequence: TGCAGCGTTAAATACCAGGGTTCGTGGGAGCAGTACTTC. Its protein is CSVKYQGSWEQYF.

The J gene is TRBJ1-1, the V gene TRBV6-5; 8 bases are a match to TRBD1. This CDR3 has 15 residues. Germline CDR1 reads MNHEY; CDR2 reads SVGAGI. The junction had 8 bases not matched to a gene; V was cut back by 5 bases and J by 3 bases. The CDR3 nucleotides are TGTGCCAGCAGTGCGGACAGGGTCAGGGACACTGAAGCTTTCTTT. Encoded protein: CASSADRVRDTEAFF.

With respect to this clone: A much larger clone sits a single nucleotide away, making a read error possible. This CDR3 is also generated by other DNA sequences in the sample. The chain uses TRBV29-1 and TRBJ1-1, with D unclear. The CDR3 consists of 11 residues. V was cut by 3 bases and J by 2 bases, with 4 bases left in between. CDR1 and CDR2 (germline): SQVTM, ANQGSEA. The CDR3 DNA sequence: TGCAGCGTTGAGGGAAACACTGAAGCTTTCTTT. It encodes CSVEGNTEAFF.

The chain links TRBV5-1 to TRBJ2-7; possibly TRBD2 for D (6 bases). V shed 5 bases and J shed 3 bases, with 9 bases lying between them. This CDR3 region has 12 residues. Per the germline V gene, CDR1 is SGHRS and CDR2 is YFSETQ. The CDR3 loop is CASRGDFYEQYF. The CDR3 DNA sequence: TGCGCCAGCAGAGGGGACTTCTACGAGCAGTACTTC. Looking up the rest from reference TRBV5-1 and TRBJ2-7 gives the full variable domain: KAGVTQTPRYLIKTRGQQVTLSCSPISGHRSVSWYQQTPGQGLQFLFEYFSETQRNKGNFPGRFSGRQFSNSRSEMNVSTLELGDSALYLCASRGDFYEQYFGPGTRLTVT.

The chain carries TRBV28 and TRBJ1-1, with a weak D call TRBD1 (5 bases). The CDR3 spans 14 residues. V lost 4 bases to trimming and J lost 4 bases, with 13 bases between them. The V gene's germline CDR1 is MDHEN and CDR2 SYDVKM. The CDR3 here is CASSSAGMTTEAFF. The CDR3 nucleotides read TGTGCCAGCAGTTCAGCAGGGATGACCACTGAAGCTTTCTTT.

This clone appeared once. The chain links TRBV10-3 to TRBJ1-3; 8 bases map to TRBD1. V lost 9 bases and J lost 4; bases outside the gene matches: 8. The CDR3 is 14 residues long. Germline CDR1 reads ENHRY; CDR2 reads SYGVKD. CDR3 bases: TGTGCCATAAGGCAGGGGGCCTCGGGAAACACCATATATTTT. Amino acid sequence: CAIRQGASGNTIYF.